This T cell receptor beta chain was documented in a study of blood T cell repertoires in COVID-19. Whole-study context: T cells, B-cell-depleted T cells, or PBMCs supplied cDNA or gDNA.

Authors' processing steps: Amplification of reference gene primers was used by the study to estimate nucleated cell counts. Clones were sequenced by immunoSEQ multiplex PCR, and TCRdb holds only the in-frame ones, with some missing. V and J calls plus clone size are reproduced from that table; the DNA served to infer D and trimming. The sample carries fewer than 45,000 clones, 78% recorded once. The V and J ends lost 6 bases and 0 bases, in that order; junction bases with no gene match: 16. This CDR3 spans 19 amino acids. CDR1 is ENHRY, CDR2 SYGVKD, per germline. The TCR originated in a man in his sixties with acute or convalescent COVID-19. The sample comprised peripheral blood. The genes are TRBV10-3 and TRBJ1-2, with 10 bases fitting TRBD1. The CDR3 DNA reads as TGTGCCATCAGAGACCCGTCACCGGGACAGGGGAGCTCTAACTATGGCTACACCTTC. This codes for CAIRDPSPGQGSSNYGYTF.